This TCR beta chain originates from a study of beta chain features in type 1 diabetes. Study observations and caveats: Moderately but significantly shorter TCRB CDR3s were found in Type 1 diabetes patients in all four CD4+ subsets.

This clone was seen a handful of times. Its antigen remains unidentified. Every bit of the isolated RNA underwent reverse transcription, so sequencing read expressed TCRB transcripts. TCRdb's table, derived via immunoSEQ multiplex PCR, lists solely in-frame clones and lacks some. The data show about 710,000 clones, over 13% seen once. Germline values: CDR1 SEHNR, CDR2 FQNEAQ (reference sequence). This CDR3 is 13 amino acids long. V was pared by 5 bases and J by 4 bases, with 8 bases between. Sequences were obtained from naive CD4+ T cells from blood. The sequence was obtained from a man aged 18 to 30 with type 1 diabetes. The chain couples TRBV7-9 to TRBJ1-4, with D hard to call. CDR3 sequence reads: CASSHNGNEKLFF. CDR3 DNA: TGTGCCAGCAGCCACAATGGTAATGAAAAACTGTTTTTT.